This record covers a single TCR beta chain. Antigen: not known. TCRdb's table, derived via immunoSEQ multiplex PCR, lists solely in-frame clones and lacks some. Of about 200,000 clones in the sample, over 65% were seen once. The data were obtained in a study of cytomegalovirus exposure and HLA in healthy donors. Study as a whole: A later analysis reported the approximately 120 validation repertoires used the same platform as the roughly 670 first-cohort repertoires.

Study results and limitations: Cytomegalovirus status was reportedly diagnosed by the classifier with high specificity and sensitivity. The study labeled fewer than 200 TCR beta chains cytomegalovirus-associated. Most TCR sequences proved rare, with some public TCRs found in many donors.

This CDR3 is built from 14 residues. V was trimmed by 4 bases and J by 1 base, leaving 10 bases between them. Germline V lookup: CDR1 SNHLY, CDR2 FYNNEI. The sequenced sample was PBMCs. The sequence was collected from a woman between 18 and 29 years old in good health and CMV-seronegative. This rearrangement joins TRBV2 to TRBJ2-5; D possibly corresponds to TRBD1 (7 bases). CDR3 region: CASSGGDSQETQYF. In DNA, the CDR3 is TGTGCCAGCAGTGGGGGGGACAGCCAAGAGACCCAGTACTTC.